This T cell receptor beta chain appears in the sequencing data of a study of T-cell reconstitution after alpha-beta-depleted transplantation in children. Preparation of the TCRbeta library involved a method that used unique molecular identifiers. Each CDR3 protein gets one entry after TCRdb re-called the PCR reads with MiXCR. The profile shows approximately 6,000 distinct CDR3 sequences, roughly 16% of them singletons. This clonotype was seen ten or more times. The length of the CDR3 is 15 residues. Germline CDR1 reads LGHNA; CDR2 reads YNFKEQ. V lost 5 bases, J lost 11 bases, and 15 bases stayed unmatched.

The sequence was collected from a patient under 10 years old who had a stem cell transplant for inherited bone marrow failure, so the T cells may come from the graft donor. The source was PBMCs, mostly from graft donor cells, collected 180 days after TCRalphabeta/CD19-depleted stem cell transplant. This sequence joins TRBV4-2 and TRBJ1-5, with TRBD1 matching over 7 bases. As DNA, the CDR3 is TGTGCCAGCAGCTATCGACAGGGCGTGAGCCAGACCCAGCATTTT. It encodes CASSYRQGVSQTQHF.